Following are 3 T cell receptor beta chains from one sample sequenced in a study of blood T cell repertoires in COVID-19. Assay used: immunoSEQ multiplex PCR; TCRdb lists only in-frame clones, some missing. Altogether some 83,000 clones are present, around 80% being singletons, with the ten largest covering about 5.6%. Source material: peripheral blood. The receptors were sampled from a man aged 55 to 70 with active or convalescent COVID-19.

This clone was observed a single time. The chain links TRBV6-2 or TRBV6-3 to TRBJ1-3, with a possible D match to TRBD1 (6 bases). Germline V CDR1 and CDR2: MNHEY, SVGEGT. Trimming removed 6 bases at V and 0 bases at J, with 9 bases between. The CDR3 is made up of 14 amino acids. In nucleotides, the CDR3 is TGTGCCAGCAGCCCGGGACACTCTGGAAACACCATATATTTT. Protein sequence: CASSPGHSGNTIYF.

This chain joins TRBV7-4 and TRBJ2-5; no firm D call. Trimming pared 8 bases from V and 0 bases from J, leaving 22 bases between. CDR1 and CDR2 from the germline V gene are SGHVT and SQSDAQ. CDR3 length equals 17 residues. The CDR3 DNA follows: TGTGCCAGCCCTTGGCGGAGCCTGAATTTGTACCAAGAGACCCAGTACTTC. It yields the protein CASPWRSLNLYQETQYF. The full variable domain, its missing parts supplied by reference TRBV7-4 and TRBJ2-5, is GAGVSQSPRYKVAKRGRDVALRCDSISGHVTLYWYRQTLGQGSEVLTYSQSDAQRDKSGRPSGRFSAERPERSVSTLKIQRTEQGDSAVYLCASPWRSLNLYQETQYFGPGTRLLVL.

The rearrangement uses TRBV6-5 and TRBJ2-7, with 7 positions matching TRBD1. This CDR3 has 16 amino acids. V lost 0 bases, J lost 2 bases, and 7 bases stayed unmatched. The germline gives CDR1 MNHEY, CDR2 SVGAGI. CDR3 loop: CASSYSQDRAPYEQYF. DNA of the CDR3: TGTGCCAGCAGTTACTCCCAAGACAGGGCCCCCTACGAGCAGTACTTC.